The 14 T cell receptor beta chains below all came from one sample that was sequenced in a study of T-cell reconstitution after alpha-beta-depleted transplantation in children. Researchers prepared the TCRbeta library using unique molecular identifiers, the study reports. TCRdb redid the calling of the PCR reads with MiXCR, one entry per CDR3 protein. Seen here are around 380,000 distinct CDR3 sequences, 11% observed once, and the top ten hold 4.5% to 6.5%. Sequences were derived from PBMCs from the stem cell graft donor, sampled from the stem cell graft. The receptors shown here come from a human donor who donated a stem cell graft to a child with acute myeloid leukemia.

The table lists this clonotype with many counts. CDR3 sequence: CASSSGQPYNSPLHF. The CDR3 bases are TGTGCCAGCAGCTCGGGACAGCCTTATAATTCACCCCTCCACTTT. The chain joins TRBV5-4 to TRBJ1-6, with 7 bases lining up with TRBD1. The CDR3 loop spans 15 amino acids. V shed 3 bases and J 4 bases; nucleotides not matched to a gene: 4. Germline V lookup: CDR1 SGHNT, CDR2 YYREEE (reference sequence).

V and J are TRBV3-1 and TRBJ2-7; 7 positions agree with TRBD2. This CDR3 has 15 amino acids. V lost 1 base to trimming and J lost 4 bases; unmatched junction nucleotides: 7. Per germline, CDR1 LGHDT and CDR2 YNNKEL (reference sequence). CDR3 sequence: CASSQGISGNYEQYF. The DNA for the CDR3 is TGTGCCAGCAGCCAAGGGATAAGCGGGAATTACGAGCAGTACTTC.

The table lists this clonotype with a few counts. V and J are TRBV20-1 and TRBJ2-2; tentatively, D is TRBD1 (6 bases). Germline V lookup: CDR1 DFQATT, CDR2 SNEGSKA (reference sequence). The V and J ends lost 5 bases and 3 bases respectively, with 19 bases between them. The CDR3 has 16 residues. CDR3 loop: CSAGQYDRQDTGELFF. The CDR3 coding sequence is TGCAGTGCTGGACAATACGACAGGCAGGACACCGGGGAGCTGTTTTTT.

CDR3 residues: CSARGLAGDGEQFF. In DNA, the CDR3 is TGCAGTGCTAGGGGACTAGCGGGAGACGGTGAGCAGTTCTTC. The genes are TRBV20-1 and TRBJ2-1; TRBD2 matches 14 bases. This CDR3 contains 14 residues. The germline CDR1 and CDR2 sequences are DFQATT and SNEGSKA (reference sequence). V shed 3 bases and J 9 bases; nucleotides not matched to a gene: 4.

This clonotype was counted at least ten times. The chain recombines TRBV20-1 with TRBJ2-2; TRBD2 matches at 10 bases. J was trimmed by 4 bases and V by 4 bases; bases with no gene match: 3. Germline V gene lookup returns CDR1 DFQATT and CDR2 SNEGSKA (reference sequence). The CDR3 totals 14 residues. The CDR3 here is CSAKLAGGTGELFF. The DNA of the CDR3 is TGCAGTGCTAAATTAGCGGGGGGCACCGGGGAGCTGTTTTTT.

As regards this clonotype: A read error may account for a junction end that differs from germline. The CDR3, as DNA: TGTGGCACCAGCAGTCGAAGACCGGCTAGCGGGGGGGTTGATGAGCAGTTCTTC. It translates to CGTSSRRPASGGVDEQFF. The chain is built from TRBV15 and TRBJ2-1; 12 positions agree with TRBD2. CDR3 length: 18 amino acids. Germline loops: CDR1 LNHNV, CDR2 YYDKDF (reference sequence).

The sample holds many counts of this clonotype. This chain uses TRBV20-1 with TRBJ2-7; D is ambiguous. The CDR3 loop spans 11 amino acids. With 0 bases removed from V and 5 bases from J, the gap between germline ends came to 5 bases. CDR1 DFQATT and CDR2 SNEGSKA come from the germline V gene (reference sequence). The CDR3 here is CSARDGDEQYV. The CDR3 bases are TGCAGTGCTAGAGATGGCGACGAGCAGTACGTC.

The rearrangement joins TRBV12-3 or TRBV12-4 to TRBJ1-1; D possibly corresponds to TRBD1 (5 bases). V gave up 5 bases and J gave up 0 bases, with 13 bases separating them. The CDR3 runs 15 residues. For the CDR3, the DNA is TGTGCCAGCAGTCCGGTAAGGACAATGAACACTGAAGCTTTCTTT. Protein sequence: CASSPVRTMNTEAFF.

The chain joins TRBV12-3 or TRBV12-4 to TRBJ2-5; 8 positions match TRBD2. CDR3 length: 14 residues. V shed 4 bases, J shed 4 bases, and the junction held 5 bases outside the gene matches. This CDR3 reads CASSYTSGRETQYF. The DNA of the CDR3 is TGTGCCAGCAGTTACACTAGCGGCCGAGAGACCCAGTACTTC.

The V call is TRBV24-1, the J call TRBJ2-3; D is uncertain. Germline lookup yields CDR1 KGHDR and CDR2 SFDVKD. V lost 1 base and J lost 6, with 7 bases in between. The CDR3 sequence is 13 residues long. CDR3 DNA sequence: TGTGCCACCAGTGATTTATCCGGGGATACGCAGTATTTT. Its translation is CATSDLSGDTQYF.

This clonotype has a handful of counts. CDR3 nucleotides: TGTGCCAGCAGCTTAGTTGGGCTAGGGCAGCCTACCGAGCAGTACTTC. It yields the protein CASSLVGLGQPTEQYF. This sequence joins TRBV7-2 and TRBJ2-7; D not certain. V was clipped by 1 base and J by 6 bases, with 19 bases between them. This CDR3 contains 16 residues. The V gene's germline CDR1 is SGHTA and CDR2 FQGNSA.

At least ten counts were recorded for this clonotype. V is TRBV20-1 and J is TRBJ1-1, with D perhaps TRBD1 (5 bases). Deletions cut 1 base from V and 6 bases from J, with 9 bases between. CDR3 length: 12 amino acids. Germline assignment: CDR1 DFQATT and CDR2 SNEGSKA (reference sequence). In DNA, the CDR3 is TGCAGTGCTAGAGGGGGGTTATCTGAAGCTTTCTTT. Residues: CSARGGLSEAFF.

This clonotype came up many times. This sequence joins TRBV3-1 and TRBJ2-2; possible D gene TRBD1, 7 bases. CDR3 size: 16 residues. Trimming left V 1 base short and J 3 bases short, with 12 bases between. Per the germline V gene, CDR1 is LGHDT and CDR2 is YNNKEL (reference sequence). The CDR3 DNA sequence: TGTGCCAGCAGCCAAGTAGGAGGGGGCGACACCGGGGAGCTGTTTTTT. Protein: CASSQVGGGDTGELFF.

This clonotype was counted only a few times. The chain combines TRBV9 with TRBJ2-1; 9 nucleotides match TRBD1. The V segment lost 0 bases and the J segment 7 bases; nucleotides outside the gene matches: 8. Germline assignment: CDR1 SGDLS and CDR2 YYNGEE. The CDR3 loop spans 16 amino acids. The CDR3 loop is CASSVATTGGENEQFF. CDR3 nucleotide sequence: TGTGCCAGCAGCGTAGCTACGACAGGGGGTGAAAATGAGCAGTTCTTC.